Listed here are 24 T cell receptor beta chains from one sample, sequenced in a study of control samples from healthy donors and cancer patients. Clones were read by immunoSEQ multiplex PCR, and TCRdb kept only the in-frame ones, dropping some. The sample lists about 160,000 clones, around 94% occurring once. Sequencing used PBMCs. These receptors were taken from a man in his sixties with colorectal cancer.

The V call is TRBV5-8, the J call TRBJ1-5, with D maybe TRBD1 (5 bases). The V and J ends lost 4 bases and 5 bases respectively, with 10 bases between them. The CDR3 runs 13 residues. The germline V gene encodes CDR1 SGHTS and CDR2 YDEGEE. CDR3 sequence (DNA): TGTGCCAGCAGCCCTCAGGGAGATCAGCCCCAGCATTTT. It specifies CASSPQGDQPQHF.

The V and J genes are TRBV7-2 and TRBJ1-3, with no clear D. Trimming removed 10 bases from V and 0 bases from J, with 19 bases in between. The V gene's germline CDR1 is SGHTA and CDR2 FQGNSA. The CDR3 runs 16 residues. CDR3 sequence: CATPGSRASSGNTIYF. CDR3 DNA sequence: TGTGCCACACCCGGTTCCCGGGCCTCCTCTGGAAACACCATATATTTT.

V usage is TRBV19 and J usage is TRBJ1-6, with TRBD1 as a possible D gene (5 bases). CDR1 and CDR2 (germline): LNHDA, SQIVND (reference sequence). With 2 bases removed from V and 11 bases from J, the gap between germline ends came to 19 bases. CDR3 size: 16 residues. Here the CDR3 reads CASSIPSGQGRAPLHF. The CDR3 DNA is TGTGCCAGTAGTATACCCTCAGGGCAGGGTCGGGCACCCCTCCACTTT.

V gene TRBV5-5 combines with J gene TRBJ2-5; 10 nucleotides line up with TRBD1. CDR3 length: 14 amino acids. V gave up 7 bases and J gave up 5 bases; unmatched junction bases: 8. The germline gives CDR1 SGHKS, CDR2 YYEKEE (reference sequence). DNA for the CDR3: TGTGCCAGCTGGAGGACAGGGGGGGGTGAGACCCAGTACTTC. Protein product: CASWRTGGGETQYF.

V usage is TRBV4-2 and J usage is TRBJ1-4; 7 bases map to TRBD1. V dropped 0 bases and J dropped 1; count of bases not matched to a gene: 5. The CDR3 has 17 amino acids. Germline CDR1 is LGHNA and CDR2 is YNFKEQ. CDR3 nucleotide sequence: TGTGCCAGCAGCCAAGAGTACAGGGGAATAACTAATGAAAAACTGTTTTTT. It codes for CASSQEYRGITNEKLFF.

This chain links TRBV6-5 with TRBJ2-7; D could derive from TRBD1 or TRBD2 (5 bases each). The germline V and J ends were trimmed by 0 bases and 4 bases, with 13 bases remaining between them. The length of the CDR3 is 15 residues. Germline V gene sequence: CDR1 MNHEY, CDR2 SVGAGI. The CDR3 nucleotides are TGTGCCAGCAGTTACTCGAGGGTGGCAGGGTACGAGCAGTACTTC. Translated: CASSYSRVAGYEQYF.

V usage is TRBV5-5 and J usage is TRBJ2-7; a possible D gene is TRBD2 (5 bases). The CDR3 is made up of 16 amino acids. Deletions cut 1 base from V and 4 bases from J, with 18 bases between. Germline V lookup: CDR1 SGHKS, CDR2 YYEKEE (reference sequence). DNA for the CDR3: TGTGCCAGCAGCTTGTCTCTTGGGAGCGATCGGTACGAGCAGTACTTC. This codes for CASSLSLGSDRYEQYF.

V and J are TRBV10-3 and TRBJ2-7; tentatively, D is TRBD2 (7 bases). Germline values: CDR1 ENHRY, CDR2 SYGVKD. V was cut by 2 bases and J by 3 bases, with 20 bases left in between. The CDR3 has 17 amino acids. The CDR3 loop reads CAISEAGGGPMDYEQYF. The CDR3, as DNA: TGTGCCATCAGTGAGGCTGGGGGGGGCCCTATGGACTACGAGCAGTACTTC.

This sequence joins TRBV30 and TRBJ2-1; 7 positions match TRBD2. This CDR3 region has 16 residues. V shed 0 bases, J shed 0 bases, and the junction held 5 bases outside the gene matches. Germline CDR1 reads GTSNPN; CDR2 reads SVGIG (reference sequence). The CDR3 DNA reads TGTGCCTGGAGTGTAAGTAGCGGGCCCTCCTACAATGAGCAGTTCTTC. The encoded protein is CAWSVSSGPSYNEQFF.

V usage is TRBV5-1 and J usage is TRBJ1-6; 8 positions match TRBD1. Germline CDR1 SGHRS, CDR2 YFSETQ. The CDR3 spans 15 residues. V trimming: 3 bases; J trimming: 6 bases; junction bases outside the gene matches: 5. The CDR3 bases are TGCGCCAGCAGCTCTGGACAGGGTGGTAATTCACCCCTCCACTTT. As protein: CASSSGQGGNSPLHF. Full variable domain (rest looked up from reference TRBV5-1 and TRBJ1-6): KAGVTQTPRYLIKTRGQQVTLSCSPISGHRSVSWYQQTPGQGLQFLFEYFSETQRNKGNFPGRFSGRQFSNSRSEMNVSTLELGDSALYLCASSSGQGGNSPLHFGNGTRLTVT.

The V and J genes are TRBV5-1 and TRBJ2-2; D possibly uses TRBD1 or TRBD2 (5 bases each). The CDR3 is 13 amino acids. The V gene lost 4 bases and the J gene lost 5 bases, with 9 bases spanning the gap. From germline, CDR1 is SGHRS and CDR2 YFSETQ. The DNA for the CDR3 is TGCGCCAGCAGCCTTTGGGGGACCGGGGAGCTGTTTTTT. Protein sequence: CASSLWGTGELFF. Looking up the rest from reference TRBV5-1 and TRBJ2-2 gives the full variable domain: KAGVTQTPRYLIKTRGQQVTLSCSPISGHRSVSWYQQTPGQGLQFLFEYFSETQRNKGNFPGRFSGRQFSNSRSEMNVSTLELGDSALYLCASSLWGTGELFFGEGSRLTVL.

The chain is built from TRBV29-1 and TRBJ2-7; perhaps D is TRBD1 or TRBD2 (6 bases each). Per germline, CDR1 SQVTM and CDR2 ANQGSEA. The CDR3 contains 20 residues. The V end lost 3 bases, the J end lost 2 bases, and 32 bases lay between the germline ends. Here the CDR3 DNA reads TGCAGCGTTGAGTCTACCCCGATAGCCAAGGGGGGCGGTATCCCCTACGAGCAGTACTTC. Translating it yields CSVESTPIAKGGGIPYEQYF.

The count of this clone is one. The chain joins TRBV7-9 to TRBJ1-4, with D possibly being TRBD1 (6 bases). Germline V gene lookup returns CDR1 SEHNR and CDR2 FQNEAQ (reference sequence). V gave up 5 bases and J gave up 8 bases, with 21 bases separating them. There are 16 residues in the CDR3. The CDR3 loop reads CASSPPTQGRREKLFF. DNA of the CDR3: TGTGCCAGCAGCCCTCCAACCCAGGGGAGACGGGAAAAACTGTTTTTT. Together with reference TRBV7-9 and TRBJ1-4, the CDR3 gives the full variable domain: DTGVSQNPRHKITKRGQNVTFRCDPISEHNRLYWYRQTLGQGPEFLTYFQNEAQLEKSRLLSDRFSAERPKGSFSTLEIQRTEQGDSAMYLCASSPPTQGRREKLFFGSGTQLSVL.

The chain is built from TRBV5-8 and TRBJ2-7; maybe TRBD2 (5 bases). Germline V gene sequence: CDR1 SGHTS, CDR2 YDEGEE. V lost 4 bases and J lost 6, with 14 bases in between. The CDR3 is made up of 13 amino acids. CDR3 residues: CASSLPVRGEQYF. DNA for the CDR3: TGTGCCAGCAGCCTCCCCGTTCGGGGCGAGCAGTACTTC.

The chain carries TRBV7-7 and TRBJ2-1; the D is unclear. CDR3 length equals 13 residues. Looked up from germline, CDR1 is SSHAT and CDR2 is FNYEAQ (reference sequence). V dropped 5 bases and J dropped 3 bases, with 8 bases sitting between them. The chain's CDR3 is CASSPSDYNEQFF. Written as DNA, the CDR3 is TGTGCCAGCAGCCCATCCGACTACAATGAGCAGTTCTTC.

This clone has only a few counts. V is TRBV12-3 or TRBV12-4 and J is TRBJ1-1; no clear D. CDR3 length: 11 amino acids. V lost 6 bases, J lost 3 bases, and 5 bases lay in between. The CDR3: CASSGDTEAFF. Written as DNA, the CDR3 is TGTGCCAGCAGCGGGGACACTGAAGCTTTCTTT.

The chain couples TRBV14 to TRBJ1-2, with unresolved D. The ends were cut back, 0 bases at V and 2 bases at J, with 7 bases in the middle. Germline V gene sequence: CDR1 SGHDN, CDR2 FVKESK. The CDR3 length is 14 residues. CDR3 protein: CASSQDLGNYGYTF. The CDR3 region has the DNA TGTGCCAGCAGCCAAGATCTAGGGAACTATGGCTACACCTTC. Full variable domain (rest looked up from reference TRBV14 and TRBJ1-2): EAGVTQFPSHSVIEKGQTVTLRCDPISGHDNLYWYRRVMGKEIKFLLHFVKESKQDESGMPNNRFLAERTGGTYSTLKVQPAELEDSGVYFCASSQDLGNYGYTFGSGTRLTVV.

V is TRBV6-6 and J is TRBJ2-3, with D possibly being TRBD2 (6 bases). Trimming pared 0 bases from V and 2 bases from J, leaving 9 bases between. This CDR3 has 15 residues. Per the germline V gene, CDR1 is MNHNY and CDR2 is SVGAGI (reference sequence). The CDR3 bases are TGTGCCAGCAGTTACTCGGGGGGAAACACAGATACGCAGTATTTT. This translates into CASSYSGGNTDTQYF.

The rearrangement uses TRBV11-2 and TRBJ2-3; 10 nucleotides match TRBD2. Trimming at V came to 10 bases and at J to 0 bases, leaving 19 bases not matched to a gene. CDR1 is SGHAT and CDR2 is FQNNGV in the germline V gene. The CDR3 totals 19 residues. The CDR3 sequence: CAIKSTGSGGHTSTDTQYF. The CDR3 DNA reads as TGTGCCATCAAATCAACCGGTAGCGGGGGGCATACTAGCACAGATACGCAGTATTTT.

The chain joins TRBV7-2 to TRBJ1-5; D perhaps matches TRBD1 (5 bases). The germline gives CDR1 SGHTA, CDR2 FQGNSA. V dropped 5 bases and J dropped 4 bases, with 15 bases sitting between them. The CDR3 is 15 residues long. CDR3 amino acids: CASSHREGENQPQHF. DNA for the CDR3: TGTGCCAGCAGCCATAGGGAAGGGGAGAATCAGCCCCAGCATTTT.

The V and J genes are TRBV2 and TRBJ2-3, with 8 bases fitting TRBD2. The V segment lost 2 bases and the J segment 0 bases; nucleotides outside the gene matches: 1. The CDR3 totals 15 residues. The germline CDR1 and CDR2 sequences are SNHLY and FYNNEI. DNA of the CDR3: TGTGCCAGCAGTGAAATAGCGGGGAGCACAGATACGCAGTATTTT. This translates into CASSEIAGSTDTQYF.

V is TRBV2 and J is TRBJ1-5; D is undetermined. Germline V gene sequence: CDR1 SNHLY, CDR2 FYNNEI. This CDR3 region has 13 residues. Trimming cost V 6 bases and J 6 bases, with 12 bases left between them. CDR3 protein: CASSDGRGQPQHF. CDR3 sequence (DNA): TGTGCCAGCAGCGACGGCCGGGGTCAGCCCCAGCATTTT.

This clone has a single count. The genes are TRBV6-2 or TRBV6-3 and TRBJ2-5; maybe TRBD1 (5 bases). CDR3 length: 19 residues. Germline CDR1 reads MNHEY; CDR2 reads SVGEGT. V lost 0 bases and J 4 bases, leaving 24 bases between the germline ends. This CDR3 reads CASSYSAPEQALGPETQYF. CDR3 nucleotide sequence: TGTGCCAGCAGTTACTCGGCCCCGGAGCAGGCTTTGGGGCCAGAGACCCAGTACTTC.

The V call is TRBV6-1, the J call TRBJ2-4; D unclear. Trimming pared 8 bases from V and 8 bases from J, leaving 13 bases between. Germline V gene lookup returns CDR1 MNHNS and CDR2 SASEGT. The CDR3 length is 12 residues. CDR3 sequence: CASSFANDIQYF. CDR3 in DNA: TGTGCCAGCTCCTTCGCCAACGACATTCAGTACTTC.